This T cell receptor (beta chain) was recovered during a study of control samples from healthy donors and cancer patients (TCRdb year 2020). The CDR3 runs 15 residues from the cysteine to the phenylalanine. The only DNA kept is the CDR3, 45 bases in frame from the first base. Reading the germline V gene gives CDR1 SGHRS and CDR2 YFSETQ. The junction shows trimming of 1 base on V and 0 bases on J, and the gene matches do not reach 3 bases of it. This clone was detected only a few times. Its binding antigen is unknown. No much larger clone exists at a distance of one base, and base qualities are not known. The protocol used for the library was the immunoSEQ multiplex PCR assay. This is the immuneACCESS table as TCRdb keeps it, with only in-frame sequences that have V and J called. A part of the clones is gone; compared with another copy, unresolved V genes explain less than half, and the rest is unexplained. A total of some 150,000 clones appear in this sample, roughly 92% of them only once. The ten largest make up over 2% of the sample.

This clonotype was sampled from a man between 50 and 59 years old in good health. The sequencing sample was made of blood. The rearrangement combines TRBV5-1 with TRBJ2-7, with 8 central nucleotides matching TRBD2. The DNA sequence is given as TGCGCCAGCAGCTTGAGACTAGCGAGCTCCTACGAGCAGTACTTC. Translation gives CASSLRLASSYEQYF. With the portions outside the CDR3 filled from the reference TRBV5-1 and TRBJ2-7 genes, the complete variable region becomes KAGVTQTPRYLIKTRGQQVTLSCSPISGHRSVSWYQQTPGQGLQFLFEYFSETQRNKGNFPGRFSGRQFSNSRSEMNVSTLELGDSALYLCASSLRLASSYEQYFGPGTRLTVT.